A selection of T cell receptor beta chains follows, all from one sample in a study of blood T cell repertoires in COVID-19. TCRdb keeps only in-frame clones here, not all; method: immunoSEQ multiplex PCR. Among roughly 250,000 clones listed, approximately 88% were seen once. Material for sequencing was peripheral blood. The receptors come from a woman in her twenties or thirties with acute or convalescent COVID-19. The CDR3 runs from the conserved cysteine through the conserved F or W. A D gene is named only where the DNA matches it firmly. Not every row has a clone size; where given, it reads once, few, many or a size class.

CDR3 protein	CDR3 DNA	D gene	V gene	J gene	clone size
CASSPGTYNYGYTF	TGTGCCAGCAGCCCCGGGACATATAACTATGGCTACACCTTC	NA	TRBV9	TRBJ1-2	NA
CAWSVQTGVADTQYF	TGTGCCTGGAGTGTACAGACAGGGGTCGCAGATACGCAGTATTTT	TRBD1	TRBV30	TRBJ2-3	NA
CASSTHSGNTIYF	TGTGCCAGTAGTACCCATTCTGGAAACACCATATATTTT	NA	TRBV19	TRBJ1-3	NA
CASSLGGQGAGGYTF	TGTGCCAGCAGCTTGGGGGGACAGGGGGCTGGCGGCTACACCTTC	TRBD1	TRBV5-4	TRBJ1-2	many
CASSQGAGVHREQYF	TGCGCCAGCAGCCAAGGGGCGGGAGTGCACCGCGAGCAGTACTTC	TRBD2	TRBV4-3	TRBJ2-7	few
CASSLASGRADTQYF	TGTGCCAGCAGCTTAGCTAGCGGGAGAGCGGATACGCAGTATTTT	TRBD2	TRBV7-2	TRBJ2-3	NA
CASSFVDSRYEQYF	TGTGCCAGCAGTTTTGTTGACAGCCGCTACGAGCAGTACTTC	NA	TRBV27	TRBJ2-7	NA
CASSDRVSSYNSPLHF	TGTGCCAGCAGCGACAGGGTTAGCTCCTATAATTCACCCCTCCACTTT	NA	TRBV9	TRBJ1-6	NA
CEPCRGEQFF	TGTGAACCATGTAGGGGCGAGCAGTTCTTC	NA	TRBV27	TRBJ2-1	once
CAWRSGRPNEQFF	TGTGCCTGGAGAAGCGGGAGGCCCAATGAGCAGTTCTTC	TRBD2	TRBV30	TRBJ2-1	NA
CASSWGLDSDTQYF	TGTGCCAGCAGTTGGGGACTAGATTCGGATACGCAGTATTTT	TRBD2	TRBV6-1	TRBJ2-3	NA
CASSLEVVASAFYEQYF	TGTGCCAGCAGCTTAGAGGTAGTGGCTAGCGCCTTCTACGAGCAGTACTTC	NA	TRBV11-2	TRBJ2-7	NA
CASSQGARGETQYF	TGTGCCAGCAGCCAAGGTGCTAGGGGGGAGACCCAGTACTTC	NA	TRBV3-1/TRBV3-2	TRBJ2-5	NA
CASSAPGQRTNQPQHF	TGTGCCAGTAGTGCACCGGGACAGCGTACCAATCAGCCCCAGCATTTT	TRBD1	TRBV19	TRBJ1-5	NA
CASSPFGGGSYEQYF	TGTGCCAGCAGCCCATTCGGGGGGGGCTCCTACGAGCAGTACTTC	TRBD2	TRBV14	TRBJ2-7	NA
CASSRVYGNTIYF	TGTGCCAGCAGTCGGGTTTACGGAAACACCATATATTTT	NA	TRBV27	TRBJ1-3	NA
CSVEDRGSGQYF	TGCAGCGTTGAAGATCGGGGGTCTGGGCAGTACTTC	NA	TRBV29-1	TRBJ2-7	NA
CASSLGAAFSYEQYF	TGTGCCAGCAGTTTGGGCGCCGCGTTCTCCTACGAGCAGTACTTC	NA	TRBV6-5	TRBJ2-7	NA
CASSVQSRNTGELFF	TGTGCCAGCAGCGTACAAAGTAGAAACACCGGGGAGCTGTTTTTT	NA	TRBV9	TRBJ2-2	NA
CASSRTGLGLAGGKGETQYF	TGTGCCAGTAGTAGGACAGGTCTGGGACTAGCGGGAGGCAAGGGAGAGACCCAGTACTTC	TRBD2	TRBV19	TRBJ2-5	NA
CASSALLAGAHSEQFF	TGTGCCAGCAGCGCTCTACTAGCGGGCGCACACAGTGAGCAGTTCTTC	TRBD2	TRBV9	TRBJ2-1	NA
CASSQVHSSYNSPLHF	TGTGCCAGCAGCCAAGTCCATAGCTCCTATAATTCACCCCTCCACTTT	NA	TRBV3-1/TRBV3-2	TRBJ1-6	NA
CASSPRSREIYEQYF	TGTGCCAGCAGCCCCCGGTCGCGGGAGATCTACGAGCAGTACTTC	TRBD2	TRBV7-2	TRBJ2-7	NA
CASSKPPPPLADYYNEQFF	TGTGCCAGCAGCAAACCCCCTCCCCCACTAGCGGACTACTACAATGAGCAGTTCTTC	NA	TRBV21-1	TRBJ2-1	NA
CASSLSPWTGTDTQYF	TGTGCCAGCAGTTTGTCTCCCTGGACAGGCACAGATACGCAGTATTTT	NA	TRBV27	TRBJ2-3	few
CASSSWRDRPSGNTIYF	TGTGCCAGCTCATCTTGGAGGGACAGACCGTCTGGAAACACCATATATTTT	TRBD1	TRBV18	TRBJ1-3	NA
CASITGIYGYTF	TGTGCCAGCATTACGGGGATATATGGCTACACCTTC	NA	TRBV6-5	TRBJ1-2	NA
CASGFAPGDRASTDTQYF	TGTGCTAGTGGTTTCGCCCCCGGGGACAGGGCTAGCACAGATACGCAGTATTTT	TRBD1	TRBV12-5	TRBJ2-3	NA
CASSLVGQGGQPQHF	TGTGCCAGCAGCTTAGTGGGGCAGGGTGGGCAGCCCCAGCATTTT	NA	TRBV7-8	TRBJ1-5	NA
CASSPPDMNTEAFF	TGTGCCAGCAGCCCACCGGACATGAACACTGAAGCTTTCTTT	NA	TRBV7-3	TRBJ1-1	few
CASSATSGRETQYF	TGTGCCAGCAGCGCGACTAGCGGGAGAGAGACCCAGTACTTC	TRBD2	TRBV7-2	TRBJ2-5	NA
CASSGLATSTDTQYF	TGTGCCAGTAGCGGACTAGCGACAAGCACAGATACGCAGTATTTT	TRBD2	TRBV19	TRBJ2-3	NA
CASSPLKDSTGSYEQYF	TGTGCCAGCTCACCTTTAAAAGACTCGACAGGGTCCTACGAGCAGTACTTC	TRBD1	TRBV18	TRBJ2-7	once
CASSPLHSGKSYEQYF	TGTGCCAGCTCACCCCTCCATAGCGGAAAATCCTACGAGCAGTACTTC	NA	TRBV18	TRBJ2-7	NA
CATSRGGVTGELFF	TGTGCCACCAGCAGAGGGGGGGTCACCGGGGAGCTGTTTTTT	NA	TRBV15	TRBJ2-2	NA
CASSQFGRDRINQPQHF	TGCGCCAGCAGTCAGTTCGGTAGGGACAGGATCAATCAGCCCCAGCATTTT	TRBD1	TRBV23-1	TRBJ1-5	NA
CASINQTVPNYGYTF	TGTGCCAGCATTAATCAGACAGTCCCTAACTATGGCTACACCTTC	NA	TRBV6-5	TRBJ1-2	few
CAWSVFSAGDYTF	TGTGCCTGGAGTGTATTTTCCGCAGGTGACTACACCTTC	NA	TRBV30	TRBJ1-2	NA
CASSQVQPGGSYNEQFF	TGTGCCAGCAGCCAAGTTCAGCCGGGAGGGTCCTACAATGAGCAGTTCTTC	TRBD2	TRBV3-1/TRBV3-2	TRBJ2-1	NA
CAILAGGVTDTQYF	TGTGCCATCTTAGCGGGAGGAGTCACAGATACGCAGTATTTT	TRBD2	TRBV2	TRBJ2-3	NA